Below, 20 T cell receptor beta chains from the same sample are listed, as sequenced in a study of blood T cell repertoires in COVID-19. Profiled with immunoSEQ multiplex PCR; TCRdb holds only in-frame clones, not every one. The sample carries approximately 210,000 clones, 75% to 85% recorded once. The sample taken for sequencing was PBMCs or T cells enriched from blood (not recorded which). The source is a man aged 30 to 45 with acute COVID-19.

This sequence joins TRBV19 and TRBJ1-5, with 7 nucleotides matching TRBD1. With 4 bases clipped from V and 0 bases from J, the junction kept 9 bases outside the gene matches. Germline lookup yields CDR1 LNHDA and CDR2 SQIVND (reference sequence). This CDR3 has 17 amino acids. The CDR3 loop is CASSTPRGWVSNQPQHF. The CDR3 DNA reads TGTGCCAGTAGTACACCCAGGGGGTGGGTTAGCAATCAGCCCCAGCATTTT.

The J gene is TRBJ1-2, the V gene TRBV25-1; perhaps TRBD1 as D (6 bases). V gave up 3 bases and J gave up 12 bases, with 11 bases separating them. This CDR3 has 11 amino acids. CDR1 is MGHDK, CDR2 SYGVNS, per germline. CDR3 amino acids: CASSETGDHTF. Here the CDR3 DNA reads TGTGCCAGCAGTGAGACAGGCGACCACACCTTC.

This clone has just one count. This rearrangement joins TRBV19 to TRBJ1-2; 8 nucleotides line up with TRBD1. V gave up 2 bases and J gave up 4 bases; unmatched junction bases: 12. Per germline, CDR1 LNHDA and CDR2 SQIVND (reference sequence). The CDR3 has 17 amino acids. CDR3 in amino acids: CASSIITGRGPRYGYTF. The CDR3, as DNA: TGTGCCAGTAGTATAATAACGGGCAGGGGGCCGCGCTATGGCTACACCTTC.

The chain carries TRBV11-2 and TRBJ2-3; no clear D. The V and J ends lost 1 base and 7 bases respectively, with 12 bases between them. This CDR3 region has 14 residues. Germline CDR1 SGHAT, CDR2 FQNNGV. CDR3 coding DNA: TGTGCCAGCAGCTTAGGGCCTCCGCCCCATACGCAGTATTTT. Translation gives CASSLGPPPHTQYF.

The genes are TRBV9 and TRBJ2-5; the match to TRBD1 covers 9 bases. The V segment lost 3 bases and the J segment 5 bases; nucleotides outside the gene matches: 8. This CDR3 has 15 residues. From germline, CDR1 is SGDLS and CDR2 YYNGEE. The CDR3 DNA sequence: TGTGCCAGCAGCGCAGGCGGGACAGGGCTGGAGACCCAGTACTTC. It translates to CASSAGGTGLETQYF.

The CDR3 here is CASSRGSEQYF. The CDR3 DNA is TGTGCCAGCAGTAGAGGGAGCGAGCAGTACTTC. This rearrangement joins TRBV28 to TRBJ2-7, with D perhaps matching TRBD2 (5 bases). The germline V gene has CDR1 MDHEN and CDR2 SYDVKM. The length of the CDR3 is 11 residues. V lost 5 bases, J lost 6 bases, and 8 bases lay in between.

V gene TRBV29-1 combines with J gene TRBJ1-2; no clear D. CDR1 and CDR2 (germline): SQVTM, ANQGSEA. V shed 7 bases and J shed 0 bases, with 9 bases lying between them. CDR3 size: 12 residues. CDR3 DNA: TGCAGCGCCGGCGGGCCTAACTATGGCTACACCTTC. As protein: CSAGGPNYGYTF.

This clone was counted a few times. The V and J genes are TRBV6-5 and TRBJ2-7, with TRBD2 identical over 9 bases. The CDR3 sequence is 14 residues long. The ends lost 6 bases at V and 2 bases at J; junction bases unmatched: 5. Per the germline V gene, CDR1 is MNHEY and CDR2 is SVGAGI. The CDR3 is CASRPLAGAYEQYF. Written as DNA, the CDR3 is TGTGCCAGCAGGCCACTAGCGGGTGCCTACGAGCAGTACTTC.

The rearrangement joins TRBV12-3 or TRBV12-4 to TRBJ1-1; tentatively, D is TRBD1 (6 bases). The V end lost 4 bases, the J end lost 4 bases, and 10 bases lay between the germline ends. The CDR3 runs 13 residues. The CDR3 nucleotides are TGTGCCAGCAGTTCACAGGGTTTCACTGAAGCTTTCTTT. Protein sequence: CASSSQGFTEAFF.

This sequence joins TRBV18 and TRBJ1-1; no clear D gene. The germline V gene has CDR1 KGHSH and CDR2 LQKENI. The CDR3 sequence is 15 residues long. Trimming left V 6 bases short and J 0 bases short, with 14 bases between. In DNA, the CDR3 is TGTGCCAGCTCCCCAGAGAGTGTCATGAACACTGAAGCTTTCTTT. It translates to CASSPESVMNTEAFF.

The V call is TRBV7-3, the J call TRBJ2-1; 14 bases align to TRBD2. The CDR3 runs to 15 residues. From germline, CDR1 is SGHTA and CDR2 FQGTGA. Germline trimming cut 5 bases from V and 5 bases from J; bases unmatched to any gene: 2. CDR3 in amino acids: CASSQGLAGDNEQFF. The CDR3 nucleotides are TGTGCCAGCAGCCAGGGACTAGCGGGGGACAATGAGCAGTTCTTC.

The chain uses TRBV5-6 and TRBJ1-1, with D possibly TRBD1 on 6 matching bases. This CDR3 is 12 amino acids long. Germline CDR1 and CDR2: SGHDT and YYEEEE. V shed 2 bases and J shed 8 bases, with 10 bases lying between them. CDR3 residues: CASSFTGLEAFF. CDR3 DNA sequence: TGTGCCAGCAGCTTCACAGGGTTAGAAGCTTTCTTT.

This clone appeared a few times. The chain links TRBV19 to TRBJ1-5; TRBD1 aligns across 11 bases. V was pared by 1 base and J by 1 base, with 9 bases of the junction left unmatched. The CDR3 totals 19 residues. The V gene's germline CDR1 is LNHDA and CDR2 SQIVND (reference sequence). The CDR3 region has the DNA TGTGCCAGTAGTATAGGCAGGACAGGGGGCGCGGGGAGCAATCAGCCCCAGCATTTT. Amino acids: CASSIGRTGGAGSNQPQHF.

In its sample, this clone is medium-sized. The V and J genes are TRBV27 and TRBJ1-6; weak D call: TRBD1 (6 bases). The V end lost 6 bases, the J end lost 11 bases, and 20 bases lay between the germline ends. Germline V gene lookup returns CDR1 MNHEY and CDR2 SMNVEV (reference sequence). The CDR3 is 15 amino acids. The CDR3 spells CASRRQGLPGPPLHF. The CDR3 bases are TGTGCCAGCAGGCGTCAGGGGTTGCCGGGACCACCCCTCCACTTT.

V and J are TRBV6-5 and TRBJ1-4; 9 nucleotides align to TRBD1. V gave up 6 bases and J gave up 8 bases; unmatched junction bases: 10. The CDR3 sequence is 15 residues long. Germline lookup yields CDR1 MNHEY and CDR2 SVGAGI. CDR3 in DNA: TGTGCCAGCAGCCTTGGGGACAGGGCGGGGGAAAAACTGTTTTTT. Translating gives CASSLGDRAGEKLFF.

CDR3 region: CASSRSRGYGYTF. CDR3 DNA: TGTGCCAGCAGTCGCAGCAGGGGCTATGGCTACACCTTC. The chain uses TRBV28 and TRBJ1-2, with a weak D call TRBD1 (6 bases). In germline, CDR1 is MDHEN, CDR2 SYDVKM. CDR3 size: 13 residues. The ends were cut back, 5 bases at V and 4 bases at J, with 11 bases in the middle.

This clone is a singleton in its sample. The CDR3 region has the DNA TGTGCCAGCAGCTCGCCCCCCCAGGGGGCAGGTGGAAACACCATATATTTT. This codes for CASSSPPQGAGGNTIYF. This rearrangement joins TRBV7-2 to TRBJ1-3; TRBD1 matches 8 bases. Trimming at V came to 4 bases and at J to 3 bases, leaving 11 bases not matched to a gene. Germline assignment: CDR1 SGHTA and CDR2 FQGNSA. The CDR3 has 17 residues.

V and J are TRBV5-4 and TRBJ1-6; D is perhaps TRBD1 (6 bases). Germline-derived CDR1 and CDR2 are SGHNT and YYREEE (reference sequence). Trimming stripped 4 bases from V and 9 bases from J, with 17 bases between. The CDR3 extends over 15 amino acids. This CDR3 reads CASSPSPTGSSPLHF. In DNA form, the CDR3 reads TGTGCCAGCAGCCCGTCCCCGACAGGATCTTCACCCCTCCACTTT.

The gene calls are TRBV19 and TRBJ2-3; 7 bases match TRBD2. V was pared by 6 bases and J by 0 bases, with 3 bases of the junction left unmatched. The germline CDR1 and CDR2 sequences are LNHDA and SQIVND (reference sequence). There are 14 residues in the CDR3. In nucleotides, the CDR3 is TGTGCCAGTAGGGGGGGGAGAAGCACAGATACGCAGTATTTT. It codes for CASRGGRSTDTQYF. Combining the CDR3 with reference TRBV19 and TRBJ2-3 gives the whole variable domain DGGITQSPKYLFRKEGQNVTLSCEQNLNHDAMYWYRQDPGQGLRLIYYSQIVNDFQKGDIAEGYSVSREKKESFPLTVTSAQKNPTAFYLCASRGGRSTDTQYFGPGTRLTVL.

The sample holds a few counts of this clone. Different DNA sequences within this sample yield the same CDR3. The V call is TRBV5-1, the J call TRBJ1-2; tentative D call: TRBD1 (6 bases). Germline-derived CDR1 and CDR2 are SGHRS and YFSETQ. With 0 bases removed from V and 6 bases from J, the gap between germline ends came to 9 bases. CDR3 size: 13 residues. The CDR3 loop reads CASSLEGVDGYTF. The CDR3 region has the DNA TGCGCCAGCAGCTTGGAGGGGGTAGATGGCTACACCTTC.